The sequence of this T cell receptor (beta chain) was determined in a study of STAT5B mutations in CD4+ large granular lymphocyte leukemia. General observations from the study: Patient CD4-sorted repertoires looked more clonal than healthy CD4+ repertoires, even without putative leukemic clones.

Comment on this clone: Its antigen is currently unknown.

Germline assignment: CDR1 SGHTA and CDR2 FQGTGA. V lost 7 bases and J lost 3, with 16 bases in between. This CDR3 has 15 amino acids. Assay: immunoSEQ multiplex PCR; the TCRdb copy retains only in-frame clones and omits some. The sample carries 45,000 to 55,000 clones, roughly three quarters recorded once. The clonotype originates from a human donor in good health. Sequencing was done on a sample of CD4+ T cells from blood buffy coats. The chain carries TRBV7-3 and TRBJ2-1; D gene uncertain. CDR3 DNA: TGTGCCAGCACCCCCAGGATTTTGCACTACAATGAGCAGTTCTTC. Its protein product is CASTPRILHYNEQFF.